A single sample gave rise to the 10 T cell receptor beta chains below, sequenced in a study of T cells after yellow fever vaccination. TCRdb re-called the 5' RACE reads through MiXCR, storing one row per CDR3 protein. The table includes over 65,000 distinct CDR3 sequences, 10% to 15% detected once. Here the sequenced sample was CD8+ T cells not binding an NS4B(214-222) dextramer, sorted from PBMCs, taken 20 to 25 days after the first yellow fever vaccination. These receptors were collected from a man aged 18-30 years who received the YFV17D yellow fever vaccine.

This clonotype appeared a few times. The CDR3 sequence is CASSIWTNTGELFF. CDR3 nucleotide sequence: TGTGCCAGCAGCATATGGACGAACACCGGGGAGCTGTTTTTT. The V and J genes are TRBV5-6 and TRBJ2-2, with D uncertain. The CDR3 consists of 14 residues. Germline loops: CDR1 SGHDT, CDR2 YYEEEE. V lost 4 bases and J 0 bases, leaving 7 bases between the germline ends.

This clonotype turned up a few times. The genes are TRBV3-1 and TRBJ2-3; D is unresolved. In germline, CDR1 is LGHDT, CDR2 YNNKEL (reference sequence). V shed 0 bases and J shed 2 bases, with 9 bases lying between them. The CDR3 runs to 15 residues. The DNA for the CDR3 is TGTGCCAGCAGCCAAGATGATTTTTACACAGATACGCAGTATTTT. Its protein product is CASSQDDFYTDTQYF.

The chain uses TRBV3-1 and TRBJ2-5; D may match TRBD1 or TRBD2 (6 bases each). V shed 7 bases and J shed 8 bases, with 14 bases lying between them. The CDR3 has 12 amino acids. Germline V lookup: CDR1 LGHDT, CDR2 YNNKEL (reference sequence). As DNA, the CDR3 is TGTGCCAGCACCGGGGGCTGGGTAACCCAGTACTTC. It specifies CASTGGWVTQYF.

The rearrangement uses TRBV7-2 and TRBJ2-2; TRBD2 aligns across 8 bases. The CDR3 runs to 17 residues. The trim removed 2 bases at V and 2 bases at J, leaving 7 bases unmatched. Germline lookup yields CDR1 SGHTA and CDR2 FQGNSA. CDR3 bases: TGTGCCAGCAGCTTAAGGGCGGGGGGACGTAACACCGGGGAGCTGTTTTTT. Translation gives CASSLRAGGRNTGELFF.

Regarding this clonotype: A much larger clone is a single base away; this may be a read error. This chain connects TRBV29-1 to TRBJ2-7, with TRBD2 matching 8 bases. The germline gives CDR1 SQVTM, CDR2 ANQGSEA. There are 14 residues in the CDR3. J was trimmed by 6 bases and V by 1 base; bases with no gene match: 8. The CDR3 region is CSVEGMGLETEQYF. CDR3 coding DNA: TGCAGCGTTGAAGGTATGGGACTAGAAACCGAGCAGTACTTC.

The chain links TRBV6-1 to TRBJ2-7, with a weak D call TRBD1 (6 bases). V was clipped by 0 bases and J by 4 bases, with 16 bases between them. Per germline, CDR1 MNHNS and CDR2 SASEGT. The CDR3 has 16 amino acids. CDR3 region: CASSEAVQGTGYEQYV. The CDR3 DNA sequence: TGTGCCAGCAGTGAAGCGGTACAGGGTACGGGTTACGAGCAGTACGTC.

The rearrangement uses TRBV2 and TRBJ2-2, with D perhaps TRBD2 (6 bases). Germline values: CDR1 SNHLY, CDR2 FYNNEI. This CDR3 is 15 amino acids long. Trimming pared 6 bases from V and 0 bases from J, leaving 11 bases between. The CDR3 sequence: CASSAGTANTGELFF. CDR3 nucleotide sequence: TGTGCCAGCAGCGCCGGGACTGCGAACACCGGGGAGCTGTTTTTT.

This clonotype was seen ten or more times. The chain uses TRBV7-7 and TRBJ2-5, with TRBD2 identical over 8 bases. Per germline, CDR1 SSHAT and CDR2 FNYEAQ (reference sequence). The CDR3 sequence is 14 residues long. Unmatched junction bases numbered 5, after V lost 5 bases and J lost 3 bases. The CDR3 DNA is TGTGCCAGCAGCCTGGAAGCGGGGGAAGAGACCCAGTACTTC. Protein: CASSLEAGEETQYF.

This chain uses TRBV27 with TRBJ2-2; D is possibly TRBD1 (6 bases). Deletions cut 6 bases from V and 4 bases from J, with 12 bases between. The CDR3 length is 14 residues. CDR1 MNHEY and CDR2 SMNVEV come from the germline V gene (reference sequence). CDR3 residues: CASSYRDTTGELFF. CDR3 nucleotides: TGTGCCAGCAGCTACCGGGACACCACCGGGGAGCTGTTTTTT.

This clonotype has more than one count but fewer than ten. The rearrangement joins TRBV7-2 to TRBJ2-1; 12 bases map to TRBD2. The CDR3 runs 16 residues. CDR1 and CDR2 from the germline V gene are SGHTA and FQGNSA. Losses at the gene ends were 5 bases for V and 10 bases for J; bases not matched to a gene: 12. DNA of the CDR3: TGTGCCAGCAGCCCAGGACTAGCGGGGCGCCCAGGCGAGCAGTTCTTC. It encodes CASSPGLAGRPGEQFF.